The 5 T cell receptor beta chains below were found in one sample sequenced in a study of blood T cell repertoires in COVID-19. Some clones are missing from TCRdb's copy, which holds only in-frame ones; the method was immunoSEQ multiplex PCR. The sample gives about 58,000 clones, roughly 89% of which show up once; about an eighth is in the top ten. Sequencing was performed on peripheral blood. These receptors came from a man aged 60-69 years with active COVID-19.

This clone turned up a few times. The CDR3 DNA reads as TGTGCCAGTACTCTGACAGGGGGCACTTTGGCGGGAAGCACAGATACGCAGTATTTT. It yields the protein CASTLTGGTLAGSTDTQYF. The chain uses TRBV28 and TRBJ2-3; 10 positions agree with TRBD1. V lost 9 bases and J lost 0; bases outside the gene matches: 18. The CDR3 has 19 residues. The germline gives CDR1 MDHEN, CDR2 SYDVKM.

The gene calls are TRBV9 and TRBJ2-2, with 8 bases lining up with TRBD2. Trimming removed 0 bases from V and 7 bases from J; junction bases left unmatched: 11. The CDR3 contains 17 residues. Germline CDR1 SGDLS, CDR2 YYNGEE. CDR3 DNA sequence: TGTGCCAGCAGCGTAGGAGGGACTAGGGGCGGTGGCGGGGAGCTGTTTTTT. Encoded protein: CASSVGGTRGGGGELFF.

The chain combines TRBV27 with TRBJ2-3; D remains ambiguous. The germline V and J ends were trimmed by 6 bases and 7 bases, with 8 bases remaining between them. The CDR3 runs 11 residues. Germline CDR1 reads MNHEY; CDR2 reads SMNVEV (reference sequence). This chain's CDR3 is CASRSEYTQYF. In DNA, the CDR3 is TGTGCCAGCAGATCCGAGTATACGCAGTATTTT.

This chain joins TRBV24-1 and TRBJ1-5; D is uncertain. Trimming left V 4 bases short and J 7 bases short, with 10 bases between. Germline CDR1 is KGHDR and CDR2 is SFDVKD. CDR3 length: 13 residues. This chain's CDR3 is CATSDPDGQPQHF. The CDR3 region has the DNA TGTGCCACCAGTGACCCCGACGGGCAGCCCCAGCATTTT.

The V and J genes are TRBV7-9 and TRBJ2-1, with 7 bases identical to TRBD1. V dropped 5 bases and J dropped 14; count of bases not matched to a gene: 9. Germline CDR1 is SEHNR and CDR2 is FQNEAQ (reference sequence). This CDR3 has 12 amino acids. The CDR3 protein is CASSPTGIGEFF. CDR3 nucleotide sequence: TGTGCCAGCAGCCCGACAGGGATCGGGGAGTTCTTC.